Listed here are 22 T cell receptor beta chains from one sample, sequenced in a study of PD-1 blockade in mismatch repair-deficient tumors. TCRdb's copy holds only in-frame clones and misses some; the assay was immunoSEQ multiplex PCR. Here the sample spans some 50,000 clones, 77% being singletons. The specimen was PBMCs, collected before pembrolizumab treatment. These receptors originate from an adult with mismatch repair-deficient cancer.

This clone was counted only a few times. The chain combines TRBV2 with TRBJ1-4; D unresolved. This CDR3 spans 14 amino acids. From germline, CDR1 is SNHLY and CDR2 FYNNEI. V dropped 6 bases and J dropped 1 base, with 9 bases sitting between them. CDR3 loop: CASSLRGTNEKLFF. The CDR3 nucleotides are TGTGCCAGCAGCCTTCGGGGAACTAATGAAAAACTGTTTTTT.

The rearrangement joins TRBV2 to TRBJ1-5; D gene unclear. Trimming shortened V by 6 bases and J by 2 bases, and 11 bases separated the two germline ends. Germline lookup yields CDR1 SNHLY and CDR2 FYNNEI. CDR3 size: 14 residues. As DNA, the CDR3 is TGTGCCAGCAGCGAACCCCGGGGCAATCAGCCCCAGCATTTT. This codes for CASSEPRGNQPQHF.

J is TRBJ2-2 and V is TRBV9; D remains ambiguous. CDR1 is SGDLS, CDR2 YYNGEE, per germline. The CDR3 sequence is 15 residues long. With 3 bases removed from V and 4 bases from J, the gap between germline ends came to 13 bases. The CDR3 nucleotides are TGTGCCAGCAGCGACGGATTGGGAAGCACCGGGGAGCTGTTTTTT. Translating gives CASSDGLGSTGELFF. Variable domain in full (rest from reference TRBV9 and TRBJ2-2): DSGVTQTPKHLITATGQRVTLRCSPRSGDLSVYWYQQSLDQGLQFLIQYYNGEERAKGNILERFSAQQFPDLHSELNLSSLELGDSALYFCASSDGLGSTGELFFGEGSRLTVL.

The rearrangement uses TRBV25-1 and TRBJ2-1; TRBD2 aligns across 8 bases. Germline V gene lookup returns CDR1 MGHDK and CDR2 SYGVNS. This CDR3 is built from 14 residues. The ends lost 7 bases at V and 3 bases at J; junction bases unmatched: 5. Here the CDR3 DNA reads TGTGCCAGCACTGCGGGAGGCAACTACAATGAGCAGTTCTTC. It codes for CASTAGGNYNEQFF.

The CDR3 region is CASSLGAGTAKNIQYF. The DNA of the CDR3 is TGTGCCAGCAGCTTGGGGGCCGGAACGGCCAAAAACATTCAGTACTTC. The chain joins TRBV7-9 to TRBJ2-4; the D gene is possibly TRBD1 (6 bases). Germline-derived CDR1 and CDR2 are SEHNR and FQNEAQ (reference sequence). The CDR3 has 16 residues. V was shortened by 3 bases and J by 1 base, with 13 bases between the two germline ends.

This clone is a singleton in its sample. V is TRBV18 and J is TRBJ2-7; a possible D gene is TRBD1 (6 bases). The V end was cut by 4 bases, the J end by 3 bases, with 13 bases between. Germline lookup yields CDR1 KGHSH and CDR2 LQKENI. The CDR3 has 14 amino acids. The CDR3 region is CASSLTRGIYEQYF. The CDR3 coding sequence is TGTGCCAGCTCACTAACGAGGGGGATCTACGAGCAGTACTTC.

The CDR3 spells CASSQGLRHYTDTQYF. The DNA for the CDR3 is TGCGCCAGCAGCCAGGGGCTTCGACATTACACAGATACGCAGTATTTT. The chain combines TRBV5-1 with TRBJ2-3; tentatively, D is TRBD1 (6 bases). The CDR3 contains 16 residues. Germline V gene sequence: CDR1 SGHRS, CDR2 YFSETQ. The V gene lost 4 bases and the J gene lost 2 bases, with 17 bases spanning the gap.

This chain joins TRBV6-1 and TRBJ2-3; D is unresolved. This CDR3 region has 13 residues. Germline V lookup: CDR1 MNHNS, CDR2 SASEGT. V was cut by 1 base and J by 5 bases, with 7 bases left in between. CDR3 nucleotide sequence: TGTGCCAGCAGTGAAGTACTCTTAGATACGCAGTATTTT. This codes for CASSEVLLDTQYF.

V usage is TRBV7-2 and J usage is TRBJ2-3; D is perhaps TRBD1 (5 bases). V shed 8 bases and J shed 0 bases, with 15 bases lying between them. CDR1 is SGHTA, CDR2 FQGNSA, per germline. CDR3 length: 15 residues. The CDR3 here is CASRAMTVSTDTQYF. As DNA, the CDR3 is TGTGCCAGCCGGGCCATGACAGTAAGCACAGATACGCAGTATTTT.

The chain has TRBV14 and TRBJ2-5, with D perhaps assigned TRBD1 or TRBD2 (6 bases each). The germline V gene encodes CDR1 SGHDN and CDR2 FVKESK. CDR3 size: 14 residues. V lost 4 bases and J 1 base, leaving 10 bases between the germline ends. CDR3 residues: CASSLGGLQETQYF. CDR3 coding DNA: TGTGCCAGCAGCCTGGGGGGCCTCCAAGAGACCCAGTACTTC.

This rearrangement joins TRBV7-9 to TRBJ2-5; a weak D match, TRBD2 (5 bases). In germline, CDR1 is SEHNR, CDR2 FQNEAQ (reference sequence). Between the trimmed V and J ends, which lost 0 bases and 1 base, there was a span of 9 bases. The CDR3 loop spans 15 amino acids. Here the CDR3 DNA reads TGTGCCAGCAGCTTAGCGGTAGCGACCCAAGAGACCCAGTACTTC. Protein: CASSLAVATQETQYF.

The gene calls are TRBV27 and TRBJ2-6; unclear D gene. The CDR3 spans 14 residues. Trimming stripped 6 bases from V and 0 bases from J, with 6 bases between. In germline, CDR1 is MNHEY, CDR2 SMNVEV (reference sequence). The CDR3 DNA reads as TGTGCCAGCAGGACGTTCTCTGGGGCCAACGTCCTGACTTTC. This gives the protein CASRTFSGANVLTF.

The CDR3 region is CASSLAGGRAYEQYF. Here the CDR3 DNA reads TGTGCCAGCAGCTTAGCTGGTGGCAGGGCCTACGAGCAGTACTTC. V gene TRBV7-6 combines with J gene TRBJ2-7, with a weak D call TRBD1 (5 bases). The ends were cut back, 0 bases at V and 2 bases at J, with 11 bases in the middle. The length of the CDR3 is 15 residues. Germline V lookup: CDR1 SGHVS, CDR2 FNYEAQ. The full variable domain, rest sourced from reference TRBV7-6 and TRBJ2-7, is GAGVSQSPRYKVTKRGQDVALRCDPISGHVSLYWYRQALGQGPEFLTYFNYEAQQDKSGLPNDRFSAERPEGSISTLTIQRTEQRDSAMYRCASSLAGGRAYEQYFGPGTRLTVT.

This clone was detected once. This sequence joins TRBV9 and TRBJ1-1, with 7 bases matching TRBD1. Germline V CDR1 and CDR2: SGDLS, YYNGEE. The V segment lost 4 bases and the J segment 1 base; nucleotides outside the gene matches: 7. The CDR3 totals 15 residues. For the CDR3, the DNA is TGTGCCAGCAGCTCCTCAGGGGGGGGGAACACTGAAGCTTTCTTT. It encodes CASSSSGGGNTEAFF.

The chain combines TRBV9 with TRBJ2-1; 9 nucleotides match TRBD2. With 4 bases clipped from V and 4 bases from J, the junction kept 6 bases outside the gene matches. This CDR3 has 15 amino acids. Germline CDR1 reads SGDLS; CDR2 reads YYNGEE. The chain's CDR3 is CASSPRTSDYNEQFF. The CDR3, as DNA: TGTGCCAGCAGCCCTAGGACTAGCGATTACAATGAGCAGTTCTTC.

This clone has just one count. V is TRBV28 and J is TRBJ1-5; D might be TRBD1 (6 bases). The CDR3 is made up of 16 amino acids. Germline loops: CDR1 MDHEN, CDR2 SYDVKM. The V gene lost 3 bases and the J gene lost 5 bases, with 17 bases spanning the gap. The CDR3 reads CASSFSSVGGHQPQHF. CDR3 DNA: TGTGCCAGCAGTTTCTCGTCCGTTGGGGGGCATCAGCCCCAGCATTTT.

The chain carries TRBV27 and TRBJ2-7; TRBD2 agrees at 9 bases. With 3 bases clipped from V and 0 bases from J, the junction kept 3 bases outside the gene matches. The CDR3 is made up of 15 amino acids. Per the germline V gene, CDR1 is MNHEY and CDR2 is SMNVEV (reference sequence). This CDR3 reads CASSLKREVSYEQYF. The CDR3, as DNA: TGTGCCAGCAGTTTGAAGCGGGAGGTCTCCTACGAGCAGTACTTC.

This clone was detected a few times. The chain combines TRBV30 with TRBJ1-5, with D perhaps TRBD1 (6 bases). This CDR3 contains 16 residues. V was shortened by 0 bases and J by 6 bases, with 18 bases between the two germline ends. The germline CDR1 and CDR2 sequences are GTSNPN and SVGIG (reference sequence). CDR3 nucleotide sequence: TGTGCCTGGAGTGTACAGTGGGGGGCGCCCGGTCAGCCCCAGCATTTT. It codes for CAWSVQWGAPGQPQHF.

A remark on this clone: The germline gene is not matched at one end of the junction; a read error may be the cause. This sequence joins TRBV5-1 and TRBJ2-7, with 8 bases matching TRBD1. This CDR3 is built from 13 residues. Germline V gene data show CDR1 as SGHRS and CDR2 as YFSETQ. The CDR3 loop is CASSGNSRDRFDF. CDR3 nucleotide sequence: TGCGCCAGCAGCGGAAACTCGAGGGACAGGTTTGACTTC.

V and J are TRBV5-1 and TRBJ2-6; 8 bases line up with TRBD1. Germline V gene data show CDR1 as SGHRS and CDR2 as YFSETQ. V was pared by 9 bases and J by 0 bases, with 5 bases of the junction left unmatched. This CDR3 region has 15 residues. CDR3 DNA: TGCGCCACCGGACAGGGAAGCTCTGGGGCCAACGTCCTGACTTTC. Amino acids: CATGQGSSGANVLTF.

CDR3 residues: CASSMGDRAGNEQFF. CDR3 nucleotide sequence: TGTGCCAGTAGTATGGGAGACAGGGCAGGTAATGAGCAGTTCTTC. The chain joins TRBV19 to TRBJ2-1; the match to TRBD1 covers 7 bases. Germline trimming cut 3 bases from V and 7 bases from J; bases unmatched to any gene: 9. The CDR3 sequence is 15 residues long. Germline loops: CDR1 LNHDA, CDR2 SQIVND (reference sequence).

V usage is TRBV29-1 and J usage is TRBJ2-2; D tentatively fits TRBD1 or TRBD2 (5 bases each). The CDR3 sequence is 15 residues long. V was shortened by 8 bases and J by 2 bases, with 18 bases between the two germline ends. Germline loops: CDR1 SQVTM, CDR2 ANQGSEA. For the CDR3, the DNA is TGCAGCATTAAGGGACCCGAGATAAACACCGGGGAGCTGTTTTTT. Its translation is CSIKGPEINTGELFF.